These 27 T cell receptor beta chains came from one sample sequenced in a study of T cell responses to AZD1222 COVID-19 vaccine. Data came from immunoSEQ multiplex PCR; TCRdb stores just in-frame clones and leaves some out. The sample has 100,000 to 150,000 clones, about 87% seen once; the top ten hold 8.5% to 12%. The material was peripheral blood, obtained on day 0 of AZD1222 vaccination. The receptors shown here come from an adult in good health.

This clone was counted a single time. V is TRBV18 and J is TRBJ2-7; 10 bases match TRBD1. This CDR3 contains 14 residues. With V trimmed by 7 bases and J by 1 base, 4 bases remained unmatched. Germline loops: CDR1 KGHSH, CDR2 LQKENI. The CDR3 sequence is CASLPGQGSYEQYF. CDR3 sequence (DNA): TGTGCCAGCTTGCCGGGACAGGGGTCCTACGAGCAGTACTTC.

This chain uses TRBV3-1 (or the pseudogene TRBV3-2) with TRBJ1-1; a possible D gene is TRBD1 (5 bases). Between the trimmed V and J ends, which lost 4 bases and 4 bases, there was a span of 7 bases. Germline loops: CDR1 LGHDT, CDR2 YNNKEL (reference sequence). The CDR3 extends over 12 amino acids. This CDR3 reads CASSLQGTEAFF. CDR3 sequence (DNA): TGTGCCAGCAGCCTCCAGGGCACTGAAGCTTTCTTT.

This clone was recorded only once. This chain links TRBV9 with TRBJ1-4; 7 bases are a match to TRBD1. V shed 4 bases, J shed 5 bases, and the junction held 8 bases outside the gene matches. The CDR3 is 15 residues long. The V gene's germline CDR1 is SGDLS and CDR2 YYNGEE. This chain's CDR3 is CASSPGTASNEKLFF. In DNA form, the CDR3 reads TGTGCCAGCAGCCCGGGGACAGCCTCAAATGAAAAACTGTTTTTT.

The chain joins TRBV4-3 to TRBJ2-7; 10 bases match TRBD2. The germline gives CDR1 LGHNA, CDR2 YSLEER. J lost 2 bases, V lost 1 base, and 2 bases had no gene match. The CDR3 has 15 amino acids. The DNA for the CDR3 is TGCGCCAGCAGCCAAGGGACTAGCGGACCCTACGAGCAGTACTTC. Its translation is CASSQGTSGPYEQYF.

In the case of this clone: The junction does not match germline at one end; this may be a read error. The chain links TRBV27 to TRBJ1-1, with D uncertain. Germline lookup yields CDR1 MNHEY and CDR2 SMNVEV (reference sequence). The CDR3 contains 15 residues. In nucleotides, the CDR3 is TGTGCCAGCGGTTTAAACGGGCAACACGGCACTGAAGCTTTCTTT. Protein sequence: CASGLNGQHGTEAFF.

This clone showed up just once. The chain carries TRBV2 and TRBJ2-7; D gene ambiguous. This CDR3 contains 14 residues. Trimming cost V 4 bases and J 4 bases, with 14 bases left between them. Germline V CDR1 and CDR2: SNHLY, FYNNEI. CDR3 in amino acids: CASSGSPVRYEQYF. CDR3 bases: TGTGCCAGCAGTGGGTCCCCGGTTAGATACGAGCAGTACTTC.

The rearrangement joins TRBV30 to TRBJ2-3, with D possibly TRBD1 on 6 matching bases. The V and J ends lost 3 bases and 4 bases respectively, with 14 bases between them. This CDR3 region has 14 residues. Germline-derived CDR1 and CDR2 are GTSNPN and SVGIG (reference sequence). The CDR3 DNA follows: TGTGCCTGGAGAGGGGGTGTTGGCCCAGATACGCAGTATTTT. Its translation: CAWRGGVGPDTQYF.

The V and J genes are TRBV5-4 and TRBJ2-5, with 9 bases matching TRBD1. Germline V gene lookup returns CDR1 SGHNT and CDR2 YYREEE (reference sequence). The CDR3 has 16 residues. V lost 2 bases and J lost 5; bases outside the gene matches: 10. DNA for the CDR3: TGTGCCAGCAGCTTAGACACCGGGACAGGGCCTGAGACCCAGTACTTC. Residues: CASSLDTGTGPETQYF.

V and J are TRBV30 and TRBJ1-1; TRBD1 might be the D (5 bases). Trimming took 0 bases from V and 3 from J, leaving 8 bases between them. This CDR3 comprises 13 residues. Germline CDR1 is GTSNPN and CDR2 is SVGIG (reference sequence). CDR3 nucleotide sequence: TGTGCCTGGAGTGTTGACAGACACACTGAAGCTTTCTTT. Its translation is CAWSVDRHTEAFF.

The chain is built from TRBV5-6 and TRBJ1-3; TRBD1 might be the D (6 bases). From germline, CDR1 is SGHDT and CDR2 YYEEEE. V was pared by 3 bases and J by 0 bases, with 10 bases between. The length of the CDR3 is 15 residues. The CDR3 loop is CASSWGDNSGNTIYF. The CDR3 DNA reads TGTGCCAGCAGCTGGGGGGACAACTCTGGAAACACCATATATTTT.

In nucleotides, the CDR3 is TGTGCCAGCAGCCAAGATGGGACTAGCGGCTACAATGAGCAGTTCTTC. Its translation is CASSQDGTSGYNEQFF. V usage is TRBV4-2 and J usage is TRBJ2-1, with 11 bases fitting TRBD2. The CDR3 totals 16 residues. V lost 0 bases to trimming and J lost 3 bases; unmatched junction nucleotides: 1. Germline values: CDR1 LGHNA, CDR2 YNFKEQ.

This clone came up a few times. The chain carries TRBV7-8 and TRBJ1-1, with D possibly being TRBD1 (6 bases). Germline V gene data show CDR1 as SGHVS and CDR2 as FQNEAQ. The CDR3 covers 14 residues. The V end was cut by 3 bases, the J end by 1 base, with 9 bases between. CDR3 nucleotide sequence: TGTGCCAGCAGCTTTCAGGGGAGGAACACTGAAGCTTTCTTT. Translating it yields CASSFQGRNTEAFF.

V usage is TRBV6-5 and J usage is TRBJ2-7; 7 bases map to TRBD1. This CDR3 comprises 13 residues. From germline, CDR1 is MNHEY and CDR2 SVGAGI. The trim removed 6 bases at V and 5 bases at J, leaving 7 bases unmatched. The CDR3 nucleotides read TGTGCCAGCAGGAGACAGGGATCCCACGAGCAGTACTTC. It translates to CASRRQGSHEQYF.

The chain links TRBV9 to TRBJ1-1, with 12 bases identical to TRBD1. The CDR3 consists of 15 residues. Looked up from germline, CDR1 is SGDLS and CDR2 is YYNGEE. V gave up 4 bases and J gave up 0 bases; unmatched junction bases: 1. This CDR3 reads CASSRDRGLNTEAFF. The CDR3 DNA reads as TGTGCCAGCAGCCGGGACAGGGGGCTGAACACTGAAGCTTTCTTT.

The chain joins TRBV30 to TRBJ2-5; D unresolved. V lost 1 base, J lost 0 bases, and 15 bases lay in between. The CDR3 consists of 16 residues. The germline CDR1 and CDR2 sequences are GTSNPN and SVGIG (reference sequence). Here the CDR3 reads CAWSDDLRKDQETQYF. CDR3 in DNA: TGTGCCTGGAGTGATGACCTTCGGAAGGACCAAGAGACCCAGTACTTC.

The rearrangement joins TRBV2 to TRBJ1-5; a possible D gene is TRBD1 (5 bases). The length of the CDR3 is 14 residues. The V and J ends lost 6 bases and 4 bases respectively, with 13 bases between them. CDR1 SNHLY and CDR2 FYNNEI come from the germline V gene. The chain's CDR3 is CASREGLSNQPQHF. The CDR3 bases are TGTGCCAGCAGGGAGGGGCTTAGTAATCAGCCCCAGCATTTT. Based on the CDR3 plus reference TRBV2 and TRBJ1-5, the full variable domain is EPEVTQTPSHQVTQMGQEVILRCVPISNHLYFYWYRQILGQKVEFLVSFYNNEISEKSEIFDDQFSVERPDGSNFTLKIRSTKLEDSAMYFCASREGLSNQPQHFGDGTRLSIL.

The rearrangement uses TRBV5-1 and TRBJ2-3; perhaps D is TRBD1 or TRBD2 (5 bases each). This CDR3 contains 12 residues. Germline CDR1 reads SGHRS; CDR2 reads YFSETQ. Trimming cost V 10 bases and J 9 bases, with 18 bases left between them. CDR3 amino acids: CAVGADRGTQYF. DNA of the CDR3: TGCGCCGTCGGGGCAGACCGAGGCACGCAGTATTTT.

V is TRBV28 and J is TRBJ1-2; D remains unclear. Germline CDR1 reads MDHEN; CDR2 reads SYDVKM. The CDR3 covers 13 residues. Trimming cost V 6 bases and J 3 bases, with 11 bases left between them. The DNA of the CDR3 is TGTGCCAGCAGAACTGCCGTAGACTATGGCTACACCTTC. Translating gives CASRTAVDYGYTF.

The chain has TRBV10-3 and TRBJ1-4; a weak D match, TRBD1 (6 bases). V lost 3 bases to trimming and J lost 8 bases, with 13 bases between them. Germline V CDR1 and CDR2: ENHRY, SYGVKD. The CDR3 totals 14 residues. CDR3 in amino acids: CAISEPGAAEKLFF. The CDR3 region has the DNA TGTGCCATCAGTGAACCGGGGGCGGCAGAAAAACTGTTTTTT.

The chain carries TRBV11-1 and TRBJ2-7; 9 bases are shared with TRBD1. This CDR3 has 15 residues. Germline CDR1 and CDR2: SGHAT and FQDESV (reference sequence). V lost 6 bases and J lost 2; bases outside the gene matches: 8. CDR3 loop: CASSQGQGYTYEQYF. The CDR3 nucleotides are TGTGCCAGCAGTCAGGGACAGGGCTATACCTACGAGCAGTACTTC.

The CDR3 spells CASSLAVRPRDTNTFSSGANVLTF. Written as DNA, the CDR3 is TGCGCCAGCAGCTTGGCGGTCCGACCCCGGGACACCAACACCTTTAGCTCTGGGGCCAACGTCCTGACTTTC. The gene calls are TRBV5-1 and TRBJ2-6; TRBD1 is a possible D gene (6 bases). V shed 0 bases and J shed 0 bases, with 31 bases lying between them. CDR1 and CDR2 from the germline V gene are SGHRS and YFSETQ. The CDR3 contains 24 residues.

This rearrangement joins TRBV5-1 to TRBJ2-7; the D gene is possibly TRBD2 (6 bases). Between the trimmed V and J ends, which lost 0 bases and 5 bases, there was a span of 9 bases. CDR3 length: 13 amino acids. Germline CDR1 SGHRS, CDR2 YFSETQ. CDR3 in amino acids: CASSLVDYHEQYF. CDR3 nucleotides: TGCGCCAGCAGCTTGGTGGACTACCACGAGCAGTACTTC.

The V gene is TRBV19, the J gene TRBJ2-7, with D perhaps being TRBD1 or TRBD2 (6 bases each). Germline V lookup: CDR1 LNHDA, CDR2 SQIVND (reference sequence). This CDR3 has 13 amino acids. The ends were cut back, 6 bases at V and 3 bases at J, with 12 bases in the middle. The CDR3 nucleotides are TGTGCCAGTAGCCGGGGGCTAAACTACGAGCAGTACTTC. The encoded protein is CASSRGLNYEQYF. Full variable domain (rest looked up from reference TRBV19 and TRBJ2-7): DGGITQSPKYLFRKEGQNVTLSCEQNLNHDAMYWYRQDPGQGLRLIYYSQIVNDFQKGDIAEGYSVSREKKESFPLTVTSAQKNPTAFYLCASSRGLNYEQYFGPGTRLTVT.

This rearrangement joins TRBV7-9 to TRBJ1-1, with unresolved D. The CDR3 loop spans 12 amino acids. From germline, CDR1 is SEHNR and CDR2 FQNEAQ (reference sequence). The V end lost 2 bases, the J end lost 5 bases, and 6 bases lay between the germline ends. CDR3 bases: TGTGCCAGCAGCTTATTTGGGACTGAAGCTTTCTTT. Translation: CASSLFGTEAFF.

V and J are TRBV18 and TRBJ1-5; D unclear. CDR1 KGHSH and CDR2 LQKENI come from the germline V gene. Trimming pared 3 bases from V and 0 bases from J, leaving 9 bases between. CDR3 size: 15 residues. The CDR3 region has the DNA TGTGCCAGCTCACCCGGCTGGCATAGCAATCAGCCCCAGCATTTT. Encoded protein: CASSPGWHSNQPQHF.

The genes are TRBV12-3 or TRBV12-4 and TRBJ2-7, with 8 bases aligning to TRBD1. The CDR3 consists of 13 residues. V shed 5 bases, J shed 6 bases, and the junction held 6 bases outside the gene matches. The CDR3 sequence is CASSLDRGSEQYF. CDR3 nucleotide sequence: TGTGCCAGCAGTCTAGACAGGGGTAGCGAGCAGTACTTC.

This sequence joins TRBV7-2 and TRBJ1-2, with 8 bases fitting TRBD1. Germline CDR1 is SGHTA and CDR2 is FQGNSA. CDR3 length equals 16 residues. V shed 5 bases and J 8 bases; nucleotides not matched to a gene: 16. The CDR3 DNA follows: TGTGCCAGCAGCCCTAGCGGACAGGGAAGTTTCGGCGGCTACACCTTC. Protein sequence: CASSPSGQGSFGGYTF.